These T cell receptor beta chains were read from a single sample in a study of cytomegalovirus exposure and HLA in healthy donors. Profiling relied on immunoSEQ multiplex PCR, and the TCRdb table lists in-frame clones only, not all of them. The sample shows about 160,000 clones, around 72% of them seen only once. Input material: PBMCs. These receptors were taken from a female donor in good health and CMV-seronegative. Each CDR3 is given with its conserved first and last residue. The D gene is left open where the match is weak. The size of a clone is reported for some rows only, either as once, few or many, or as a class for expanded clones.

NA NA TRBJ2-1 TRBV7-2 TGTGCCAGCAGCTTTGCAGGAGGGAATGAGCAGTTCTTC CASSFAGGNEQFF
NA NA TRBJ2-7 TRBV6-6 TGTGCCAGCAGTTACTCGGAGGGGGCGGGCGAGCAGTACTTC CASSYSEGAGEQYF
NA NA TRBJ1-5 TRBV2 TGTGCCAGCAGTTTGCAGGGGCCATATAGCAATCAGCCCCAGCATTTT CASSLQGPYSNQPQHF
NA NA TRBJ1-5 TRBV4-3 TGCGCCAGCAGCCCAACATTGAATAGCAATCAGCCCCAGCATTTT CASSPTLNSNQPQHF
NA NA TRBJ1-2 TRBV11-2 TGTGCCAGCAGCCATGGACACCCACATAACTATGGCTACACCTTC CASSHGHPHNYGYTF
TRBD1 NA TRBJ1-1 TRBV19 TGTGCCAGTATGACAGGGGGCGCGAACACTGAAGCTTTCTTT CASMTGGANTEAFF
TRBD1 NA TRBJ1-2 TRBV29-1 TGCAGCGTTGAACAACCGCTGGGACAGGCGAACTATGGCTACACCTTC CSVEQPLGQANYGYTF
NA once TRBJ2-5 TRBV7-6 TGTGCCAGCGGGGCGGGGGCCGTCCAAGAGACCCAGTACTTC CASGAGAVQETQYF
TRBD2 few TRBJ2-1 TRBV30 TGTGCCTGGATACCAGCGGGAGGTAACGAGCAGTTCTTC CAWIPAGGNEQFF
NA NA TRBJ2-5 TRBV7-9 TGTGCCAGCAGCTTAGACAGGCAGACCCAGTACTTC CASSLDRQTQYF
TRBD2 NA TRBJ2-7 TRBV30 TGTGCCTGGAGTGTACGGCCTAGCGGGAGGGGCCCCTCCTACGAGCAGTACTTC CAWSVRPSGRGPSYEQYF